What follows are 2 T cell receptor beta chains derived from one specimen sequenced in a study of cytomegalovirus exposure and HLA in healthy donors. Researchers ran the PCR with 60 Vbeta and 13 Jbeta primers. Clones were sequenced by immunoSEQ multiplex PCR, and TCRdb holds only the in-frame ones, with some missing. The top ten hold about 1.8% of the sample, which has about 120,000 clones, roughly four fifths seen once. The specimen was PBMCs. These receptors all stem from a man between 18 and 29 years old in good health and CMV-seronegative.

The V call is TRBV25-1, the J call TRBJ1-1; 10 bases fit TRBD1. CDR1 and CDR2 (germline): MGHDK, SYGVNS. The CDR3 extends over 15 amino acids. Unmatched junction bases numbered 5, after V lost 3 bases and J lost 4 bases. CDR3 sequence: CASSDRTGGSTEAFF. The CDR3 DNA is TGTGCCAGCAGTGATCGGACAGGGGGAAGCACTGAAGCTTTCTTT.

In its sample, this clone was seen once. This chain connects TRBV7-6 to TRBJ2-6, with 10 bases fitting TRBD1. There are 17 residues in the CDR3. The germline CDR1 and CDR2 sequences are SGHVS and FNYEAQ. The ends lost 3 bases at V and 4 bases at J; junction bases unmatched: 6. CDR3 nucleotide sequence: TGTGCCAGCAGCTTCCGGGACAGGGGTGCCGGGGCCAACGTCCTGACTTTC. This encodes CASSFRDRGAGANVLTF.